The sequence of this T cell receptor (beta chain) was determined in a study of TIL therapy for anti-PD-1-resistant metastatic lung cancer. The CDR3 spans 15 residues. V lost 0 bases to trimming and J lost 7 bases, with 17 bases between them. Germline V gives CDR1 SGDLS, CDR2 YYNGEE. Sequencing used immunoSEQ v3. Profiling relied on immunoSEQ multiplex PCR, and the TCRdb table lists in-frame clones only, not all of them. This sample has about 57,000 clones, with around 80% found just once. Described time point: pre-treatment sample, taken before nivolumab and TIL therapy. The sample here was blood, taken at baseline. The sequence came from a woman between 25 and 85 years old with non-small cell lung cancer. This chain links TRBV9 with TRBJ2-7; D gene ambiguous. The CDR3 nucleotides read TGTGCCAGCAGCGTAGGGTCTGAGCCCCACGGGGAGCAGTACTTC. Protein sequence: CASSVGSEPHGEQYF.